This T cell receptor beta chain was found in a study of blood T cells in healthy people across ages. Every donor provided around 9.3 milliliters of peripheral blood. On this clonotype: Its antigen is unknown.

Regarding the study as a whole: CMV status of donors was unknown, possibly confounding expanded clonotype changes. Older age went with lower TCR beta diversity per million T cells, in a roughly linear way.

V was trimmed by 0 bases and J by 5 bases, leaving 8 bases between them. The CDR3 spans 13 residues. Germline CDR1 is SGDLS and CDR2 is YYNGEE. Combining a sample-barcoded 5' primer with a J-beta primer mix, a second PCR ran for roughly 7 to 11 cycles. A template-switch adaptor containing 12 random nucleotides labeled each cDNA molecule. Using its own MiXCR run on the 5' RACE reads, TCRdb lists one record per CDR3 protein. The sample carries 650,000 to 1,000,000 distinct CDR3 sequences, roughly 34% recorded once. The TCR sequence derives from a man aged 18 to 30 in good health. The chain has TRBV9 and TRBJ1-1, with D maybe TRBD1 (5 bases). Sequenced material: blood. CDR3 coding DNA: TGTGCCAGCAGCGTAGACGGGGGGACTGAAGCTTTCTTT. Translated: CASSVDGGTEAFF.